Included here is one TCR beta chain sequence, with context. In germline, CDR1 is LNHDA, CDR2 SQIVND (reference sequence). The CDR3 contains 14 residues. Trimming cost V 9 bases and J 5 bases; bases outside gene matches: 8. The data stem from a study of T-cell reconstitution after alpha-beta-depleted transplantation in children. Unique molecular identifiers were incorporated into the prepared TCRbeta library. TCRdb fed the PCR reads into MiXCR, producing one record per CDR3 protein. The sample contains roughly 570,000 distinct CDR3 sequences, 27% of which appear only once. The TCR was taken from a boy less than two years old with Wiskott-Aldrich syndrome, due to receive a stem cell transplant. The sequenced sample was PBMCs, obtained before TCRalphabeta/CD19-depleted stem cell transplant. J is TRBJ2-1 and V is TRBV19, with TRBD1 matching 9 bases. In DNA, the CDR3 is TGTGCCAGCCGCCGGGACAGGGCCCACAATGAGCAGTTCTTC. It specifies CASRRDRAHNEQFF.